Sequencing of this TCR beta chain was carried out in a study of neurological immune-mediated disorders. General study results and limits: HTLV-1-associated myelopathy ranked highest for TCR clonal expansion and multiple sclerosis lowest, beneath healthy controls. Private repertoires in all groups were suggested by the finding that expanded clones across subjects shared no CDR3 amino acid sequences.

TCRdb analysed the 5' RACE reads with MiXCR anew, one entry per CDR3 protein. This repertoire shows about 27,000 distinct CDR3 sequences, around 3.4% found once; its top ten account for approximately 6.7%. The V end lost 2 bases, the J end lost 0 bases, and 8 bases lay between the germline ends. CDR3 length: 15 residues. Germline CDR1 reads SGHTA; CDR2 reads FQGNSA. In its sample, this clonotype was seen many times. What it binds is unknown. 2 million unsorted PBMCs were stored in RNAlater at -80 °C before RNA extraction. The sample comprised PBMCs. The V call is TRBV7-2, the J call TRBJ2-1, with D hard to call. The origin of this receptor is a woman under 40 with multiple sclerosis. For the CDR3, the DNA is TGTGCCAGCAGCTTACTTGCGGCCTCCTACAATGAGCAGTTCTTC. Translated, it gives CASSLLAASYNEQFF.